The 25 T cell receptor beta chains presented below share a single source sample, sequenced in a study of cytomegalovirus exposure and HLA in healthy donors. Assay: immunoSEQ multiplex PCR; the TCRdb copy retains only in-frame clones and omits some. The data show some 70,000 clones, about 89% seen once. Source material: PBMCs. The source of these receptors is a woman aged 18-29 years in good health and CMV-seronegative.

J is TRBJ2-1 and V is TRBV7-2; D ambiguous. Germline values: CDR1 SGHTA, CDR2 FQGNSA. V lost 5 bases, J lost 8 bases, and 10 bases lay in between. This CDR3 comprises 12 residues. CDR3 loop: CASSRLSDEQFF. In DNA form, the CDR3 reads TGTGCCAGCAGCCGCTTGAGCGATGAGCAGTTCTTC.

This clone was detected a few times. The chain links TRBV7-2 to TRBJ2-7, with D perhaps matching TRBD1 (5 bases). Germline CDR1 and CDR2: SGHTA and FQGNSA. This CDR3 has 14 residues. Trimming left V 4 bases short and J 0 bases short, with 10 bases between. The DNA for the CDR3 is TGTGCCAGCAGCTGGCGAGACAGCTCCTACGAGCAGTACTTC. Its translation: CASSWRDSSYEQYF. Drawing the rest from reference TRBV7-2 and TRBJ2-7, the complete variable domain is GAGVSQSPSNKVTEKGKDVELRCDPISGHTALYWYRQSLGQGLEFLIYFQGNSAPDKSGLPSDRFSAERTGGSVSTLTIQRTQQEDSAVYLCASSWRDSSYEQYFGPGTRLTVT.

The count of this clone is one. The chain joins TRBV4-1 to TRBJ1-1; 7 nucleotides line up with TRBD1. Germline lookup yields CDR1 MGHRA and CDR2 YSYEKL. J gave up 4 bases and V 4 bases, and 9 bases lay outside the gene matches. This CDR3 has 15 amino acids. CDR3 region: CASSRTGPGGTEAFF. Here the CDR3 DNA reads TGCGCCAGCAGCCGGACAGGCCCCGGGGGCACTGAAGCTTTCTTT.

The CDR3 loop reads CASSLGQASNQPQHF. The CDR3 DNA sequence: TGTGCCAGCAGCTTGGGACAGGCTAGCAATCAGCCCCAGCATTTT. This chain joins TRBV5-8 and TRBJ1-5; maybe TRBD1 (6 bases). Trimming took 0 bases from V and 0 from J, leaving 7 bases between them. Per germline, CDR1 SGHTS and CDR2 YDEGEE. This CDR3 has 15 residues. Complete variable domain (other parts from reference TRBV5-8 and TRBJ1-5): EAGVTQSPTHLIKTRGQQATLRCSPISGHTSVYWYQQALGLGLQFLLWYDEGEERNRGNFPPRFSGRQFPNYSSELNVNALELEDSALYLCASSLGQASNQPQHFGDGTRLSIL.

V and J are TRBV4-3 and TRBJ2-5; D is possibly TRBD2 (5 bases). Trimming took 3 bases from V and 7 from J, leaving 12 bases between them. The V gene's germline CDR1 is LGHNA and CDR2 YSLEER. The CDR3 length is 13 residues. The CDR3 loop reads CASSHDLRGTQYF. The CDR3 coding sequence is TGCGCCAGCAGCCATGACCTTCGGGGGACCCAGTACTTC.

The chain is built from TRBV2 and TRBJ1-1; D is possibly TRBD1 (5 bases). CDR3 length equals 14 residues. Germline V gene lookup returns CDR1 SNHLY and CDR2 FYNNEI. V lost 5 bases, J lost 0 bases, and 10 bases lay in between. The CDR3 region is CASSTGGLNTEAFF. DNA of the CDR3: TGTGCCAGCAGTACCGGGGGACTGAACACTGAAGCTTTCTTT.

In this sample, this clone turned up a few times. The chain is built from TRBV11-1 and TRBJ2-7; a possible D gene is TRBD2 (6 bases). Germline values: CDR1 SGHAT, CDR2 FQDESV (reference sequence). V was cut by 5 bases and J by 3 bases, with 11 bases left in between. The CDR3 loop spans 13 amino acids. In DNA form, the CDR3 reads TGTGCCAGCAGCCCCTACGGGGGCTACGAGCAGTACTTC. As protein: CASSPYGGYEQYF.

V gene TRBV25-1 combines with J gene TRBJ2-5; unclear D gene. V lost 6 bases to trimming and J lost 2 bases, with 13 bases between them. Germline values: CDR1 MGHDK, CDR2 SYGVNS. The CDR3 extends over 14 amino acids. The CDR3 region has the DNA TGTGCCAGCAGGGGTCCCGGGTTTCAAGAGACCCAGTACTTC. Its protein is CASRGPGFQETQYF.

CDR3 loop: CASSAPVFGYEQYF. Here the CDR3 DNA reads TGTGCCAGTAGTGCCCCGGTCTTCGGCTACGAGCAGTACTTC. This sequence joins TRBV19 and TRBJ2-7, with D unresolved. Between the trimmed V and J ends, which lost 5 bases and 3 bases, there was a span of 14 bases. The germline V gene has CDR1 LNHDA and CDR2 SQIVND (reference sequence). This CDR3 comprises 14 residues.

This sequence joins TRBV5-1 and TRBJ2-5, with TRBD2 matching over 10 bases. The CDR3 loop spans 17 amino acids. Germline CDR1 reads SGHRS; CDR2 reads YFSETQ. V shed 0 bases and J 0 bases; nucleotides not matched to a gene: 5. Here the CDR3 reads CASSLETTSGYQETQYF. In DNA, the CDR3 is TGCGCCAGCAGCTTGGAGACGACTAGCGGGTACCAAGAGACCCAGTACTTC.

The J gene is TRBJ1-1, the V gene TRBV7-2; no definite D call. Germline lookup yields CDR1 SGHTA and CDR2 FQGNSA. The CDR3 has 15 amino acids. V was trimmed by 4 bases and J by 6 bases, leaving 18 bases between them. The CDR3 sequence: CASSSSQRVGSEAFF. The CDR3 DNA sequence: TGTGCCAGCAGCTCATCCCAACGAGTGGGCTCTGAAGCTTTCTTT.

The chain recombines TRBV5-1 with TRBJ1-2; TRBD1 matches at 8 bases. Looked up from germline, CDR1 is SGHRS and CDR2 is YFSETQ. With 1 base clipped from V and 2 bases from J, the junction kept 10 bases outside the gene matches. The CDR3 consists of 17 residues. The CDR3 DNA reads TGCGCCAGCAGCTTGATGCCAGGGGGCTCAATGAACTATGGCTACACCTTC. This gives the protein CASSLMPGGSMNYGYTF.

V is TRBV6-4 and J is TRBJ2-1, with D possibly matching TRBD1 (6 bases). The V gene's germline CDR1 is MRHNA and CDR2 SNTAGT. Trimming left V 2 bases short and J 2 bases short, with 10 bases between. CDR3 length equals 15 residues. The CDR3 region is CASSDVKGAYNEQFF. The CDR3 DNA reads as TGTGCCAGCAGTGACGTAAAGGGGGCCTACAATGAGCAGTTCTTC.

The chain recombines TRBV5-1 with TRBJ1-1; D might be TRBD1 (6 bases). This CDR3 is built from 15 residues. Germline V gives CDR1 SGHRS, CDR2 YFSETQ. Trimming stripped 4 bases from V and 3 bases from J, with 16 bases between. CDR3 amino acids: CASSASTGSYTEAFF. The CDR3 DNA follows: TGCGCCAGCAGCGCCTCGACAGGAAGCTACACTGAAGCTTTCTTT.

The chain joins TRBV10-1 to TRBJ1-4, with D possibly being TRBD1 (5 bases). This CDR3 is 14 amino acids long. Per germline, CDR1 WNHNN and CDR2 SYGVQD (reference sequence). CDR3 sequence (DNA): TGCTCATGGGAAAGGGATTGCGGGGCTGAAAAACTGTTTTTT. Its translation: CSWERDCGAEKLFF.

This clone was observed once. The genes are TRBV30 and TRBJ1-5; a weak D match, TRBD1 (6 bases). Germline-derived CDR1 and CDR2 are GTSNPN and SVGIG (reference sequence). The V and J ends lost 5 bases and 5 bases respectively, with 13 bases between them. The CDR3 contains 13 residues. The CDR3 is CAWARGADQPQHF. CDR3 sequence (DNA): TGTGCCTGGGCCCGGGGGGCTGATCAGCCCCAGCATTTT.

V gene TRBV7-9 combines with J gene TRBJ2-7; 10 nucleotides match TRBD2. J gave up 6 bases and V 5 bases, and 13 bases lay outside the gene matches. The CDR3 is 16 amino acids. Germline V gene data show CDR1 as SEHNR and CDR2 as FQNEAQ (reference sequence). The CDR3 sequence is CASSPSEASGGREQYF. In nucleotides, the CDR3 is TGTGCCAGCAGCCCCTCAGAGGCTAGCGGGGGTCGCGAGCAGTACTTC.

The chain links TRBV9 to TRBJ2-5, with 16 nucleotides matching TRBD2. Germline values: CDR1 SGDLS, CDR2 YYNGEE. With V trimmed by 4 bases and J by 3 bases, 6 bases remained unmatched. The CDR3 runs to 17 residues. The CDR3 loop reads CASSSGLAGGPKETQYF. DNA for the CDR3: TGTGCCAGCAGCTCGGGACTAGCGGGGGGGCCTAAAGAGACCCAGTACTTC.

The chain has TRBV6-1 and TRBJ1-2, with unresolved D. The germline V gene has CDR1 MNHNS and CDR2 SASEGT. The CDR3 covers 13 residues. The V gene lost 5 bases and the J gene lost 1 base, with 8 bases spanning the gap. The CDR3 reads CASSSSNNYGYTF. The CDR3 nucleotides read TGTGCCAGCAGTTCGAGCAATAACTATGGCTACACCTTC.

The CDR3 is CASSPQALLGDKNIQYF. The CDR3 DNA reads as TGTGCCAGCAGCCCTCAGGCCCTACTCGGGGACAAAAACATTCAGTACTTC. The chain joins TRBV7-6 to TRBJ2-4; D is possibly TRBD2 (5 bases). The CDR3 extends over 17 amino acids. The ends were cut back, 5 bases at V and 3 bases at J, with 20 bases in the middle. Per the germline V gene, CDR1 is SGHVS and CDR2 is FNYEAQ.

CDR3 region: CASSPRLGGPHEQYF. The CDR3 DNA is TGTGCCAGCAGCCCTAGACTAGGTGGCCCGCACGAGCAGTACTTC. This sequence joins TRBV5-4 and TRBJ2-7, with TRBD2 as a possible D gene (6 bases). V was trimmed by 4 bases and J by 5 bases, leaving 19 bases between them. CDR3 length equals 15 residues. Per germline, CDR1 SGHNT and CDR2 YYREEE (reference sequence).

This chain connects TRBV5-1 to TRBJ2-7, with TRBD1 identical over 8 bases. Trimming removed 1 base from V and 5 bases from J; junction bases left unmatched: 11. Germline V lookup: CDR1 SGHRS, CDR2 YFSETQ. CDR3 size: 16 residues. This CDR3 reads CASSLSPGTGVNEQYF. In DNA form, the CDR3 reads TGCGCCAGCAGCTTGAGCCCCGGGACAGGAGTAAACGAGCAGTACTTC.

This sequence joins TRBV19 and TRBJ2-1; 9 bases are shared with TRBD2. After removal of 1 base from V and 4 bases from J, the junction contained 2 bases not matched to a gene. Germline assignment: CDR1 LNHDA and CDR2 SQIVND (reference sequence). CDR3 length: 15 amino acids. DNA of the CDR3: TGTGCCAGTAGTATAGTGACTAGCGGATACAATGAGCAGTTCTTC. Protein product: CASSIVTSGYNEQFF.

The rearrangement joins TRBV5-1 to TRBJ1-2, with 9 bases fitting TRBD1. Trimming at V came to 4 bases and at J to 0 bases, leaving 4 bases not matched to a gene. CDR1 SGHRS and CDR2 YFSETQ come from the germline V gene. This CDR3 is built from 15 residues. CDR3 DNA sequence: TGCGCCAGCAGCGTTGGACAGGGGACTAACTATGGCTACACCTTC. Translation: CASSVGQGTNYGYTF.

The V gene is TRBV14, the J gene TRBJ2-7; 7 positions match TRBD1. The CDR3 is made up of 17 amino acids. Looked up from germline, CDR1 is SGHDN and CDR2 is FVKESK. After removal of 4 bases from V and 6 bases from J, the junction contained 18 bases not matched to a gene. The CDR3: CASSRYIAGTVGGEQYF. CDR3 nucleotides: TGTGCCAGCAGCCGCTATATTGCCGGGACAGTGGGCGGCGAGCAGTACTTC.